The rows below give T cell receptor beta chains drawn from one sample of a study of monozygotic twins with inflammatory bowel disease. One entry per CDR3 protein, without DNA, is what TCRdb gives after re-calling the 5' RACE reads. This repertoire includes around 200,000 distinct CDR3 sequences. The sequenced sample was blood. These receptors were taken from a human donor with ulcerative colitis or Crohn's disease, or a healthy co-twin of an affected twin (not recorded which). The CDR3 runs from the conserved cysteine through the conserved F or W. Each record gives: V gene, J gene, CDR3 protein.

V gene: TRBV7-9; J gene: TRBJ2-2; CDR3 protein: CASSSPGTPAGELFF
V gene: TRBV27; J gene: TRBJ1-2; CDR3 protein: CASSSSAGTLYGYTF
V gene: TRBV5-5; J gene: TRBJ1-1; CDR3 protein: CASSVLGVRGTEAFF
V gene: TRBV6-6; J gene: TRBJ2-5; CDR3 protein: CASSRDRGQETQYF
V gene: TRBV6-1; J gene: TRBJ2-3; CDR3 protein: CASIRGGNTDTQYF
V gene: TRBV20-1; J gene: TRBJ2-2; CDR3 protein: CSAPYSQGTGELFF
V gene: TRBV5-1; J gene: TRBJ2-2; CDR3 protein: CASSMGLNTGELFF
V gene: TRBV12-3/TRBV12-4; J gene: TRBJ2-2; CDR3 protein: CASRGQYPGELFF
V gene: TRBV5-1; J gene: TRBJ1-1; CDR3 protein: CASMYAGHENTEAFF
V gene: TRBV5-1; J gene: TRBJ2-7; CDR3 protein: CASSLAFQGDRNEQYF
V gene: TRBV12-3/TRBV12-4; J gene: TRBJ2-7; CDR3 protein: CASSNRPPGEQYF
V gene: TRBV7-2; J gene: TRBJ2-7; CDR3 protein: CASSLTAGLANEQYF
V gene: TRBV12-3/TRBV12-4; J gene: TRBJ1-1; CDR3 protein: CASSFQPGQGGVLNTEAFF
V gene: TRBV29-1; J gene: TRBJ1-2; CDR3 protein: CSVSPGGQANYGYTF
V gene: TRBV7-6; J gene: TRBJ1-1; CDR3 protein: CASSLFRENTEAFF
V gene: TRBV12-3/TRBV12-4; J gene: TRBJ1-5; CDR3 protein: CASSLNSYQPQHF
V gene: TRBV12-3/TRBV12-4; J gene: TRBJ2-5; CDR3 protein: CASIGSTQETQYF
V gene: TRBV2; J gene: TRBJ2-5; CDR3 protein: CASRAALAGEPTQYF
V gene: TRBV12-3/TRBV12-4; J gene: TRBJ1-2; CDR3 protein: CASSLANYGYTF
V gene: TRBV27; J gene: TRBJ2-1; CDR3 protein: CASSLGRGLYNEQFF
V gene: TRBV5-1; J gene: TRBJ2-2; CDR3 protein: CASSLEGSTGELFF
V gene: TRBV2; J gene: TRBJ2-2; CDR3 protein: CASSAGLAGGGELFF
V gene: TRBV11-2; J gene: TRBJ2-7; CDR3 protein: CASSPLGGTNYEQYF
V gene: TRBV20-1; J gene: TRBJ2-7; CDR3 protein: CSARERTGAYEQYF
V gene: TRBV2; J gene: TRBJ2-5; CDR3 protein: CASSEGIGETQYF
V gene: TRBV7-9; J gene: TRBJ1-1; CDR3 protein: CASSLTGGAFF
V gene: TRBV3-1; J gene: TRBJ1-5; CDR3 protein: CASSQMDAQPQHF
V gene: TRBV24-1; J gene: TRBJ2-3; CDR3 protein: CAIQKTGAGTDTQYF
V gene: TRBV28; J gene: TRBJ1-5; CDR3 protein: CASSLVQPHQPQHF
V gene: TRBV5-6; J gene: TRBJ1-4; CDR3 protein: CASSFNVRREKLFF
V gene: TRBV5-1; J gene: TRBJ1-1; CDR3 protein: CASSRGGRAEAFF
V gene: TRBV20-1; J gene: TRBJ2-1; CDR3 protein: CSARDSSGGAYNEQFF
V gene: TRBV6-5; J gene: TRBJ2-3; CDR3 protein: CASSYGSLVTDTQYF
V gene: TRBV5-1; J gene: TRBJ2-3; CDR3 protein: CASSRDPGGTDTQYF
V gene: TRBV2; J gene: TRBJ2-2; CDR3 protein: CASSEVRGNTGELFF
V gene: TRBV29-1; J gene: TRBJ2-3; CDR3 protein: CSAYRGGPGTDTQYF
V gene: TRBV2; J gene: TRBJ2-7; CDR3 protein: CASSPRPGGQYF
V gene: TRBV3-1; J gene: TRBJ1-1; CDR3 protein: CASSLQGLPEAFF
V gene: TRBV5-1; J gene: TRBJ1-2; CDR3 protein: CASSLADRVKGYTF
V gene: TRBV7-9; J gene: TRBJ2-3; CDR3 protein: CASIRQGITDTQYF
V gene: TRBV7-2; J gene: TRBJ1-1; CDR3 protein: CASSLSQGLNTEAFF